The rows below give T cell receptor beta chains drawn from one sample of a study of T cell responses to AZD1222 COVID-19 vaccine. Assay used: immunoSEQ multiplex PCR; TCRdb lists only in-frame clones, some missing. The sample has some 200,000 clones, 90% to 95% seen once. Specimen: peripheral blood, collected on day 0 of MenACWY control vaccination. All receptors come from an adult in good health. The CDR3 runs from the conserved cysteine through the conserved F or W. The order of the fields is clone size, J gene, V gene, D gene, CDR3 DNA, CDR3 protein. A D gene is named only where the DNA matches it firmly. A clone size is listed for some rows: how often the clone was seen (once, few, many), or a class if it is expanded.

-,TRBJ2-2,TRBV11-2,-,TGTGCCAGCAGGTCCCCGAGGGGGGCGCGGAACACCGGGGAGCTGTTTTTT,CASRSPRGARNTGELFF
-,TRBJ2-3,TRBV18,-,TGTGCCAGCTCACTAGGGACGCCACCAACAGATACGCAGTATTTT,CASSLGTPPTDTQYF
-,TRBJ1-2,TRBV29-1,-,TGCAGCGAAAAAACTAACTATGGCTACACCTTC,CSEKTNYGYTF
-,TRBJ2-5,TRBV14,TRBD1,TGTGCCAGCAGCGCCCGACAGGGGCTAGAGACCCAGTACTTC,CASSARQGLETQYF
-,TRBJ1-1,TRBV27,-,TGTGCCAGCAGGGCGGAGGGGCGCCCCCCTGAAGCTTTCTTT,CASRAEGRPPEAFF
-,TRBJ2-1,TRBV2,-,TGTGCCAGCACCCCGGTGGCCCTGGGGTCCTACAATGAGCAGTTCTTC,CASTPVALGSYNEQFF
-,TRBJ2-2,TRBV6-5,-,TGTGCCAGCAGGAGGTACACCGGGGAGCTGTTTTTT,CASRRYTGELFF
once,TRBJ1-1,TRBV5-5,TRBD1,TGTGCCAGCAGCTTGTTCGGACAGGGTCTTACTGAAGCTTTCTTT,CASSLFGQGLTEAFF
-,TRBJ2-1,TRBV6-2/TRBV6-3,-,TGTGCCAGCAGTTACGCCGGACAAAAGCCAGACAATGAGCAGTTCTTC,CASSYAGQKPDNEQFF
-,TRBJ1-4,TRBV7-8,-,TGTGCCAGCAGCGAGGGGATAGCGCGTGAAAAACTGTTTTTT,CASSEGIAREKLFF
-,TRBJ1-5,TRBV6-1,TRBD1,TGTGCCAGCAGTGAGGTACAGGGGGCGATTCAGCCCCAGCATTTT,CASSEVQGAIQPQHF
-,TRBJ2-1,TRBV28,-,TGTGCCAGCAGTAGCAGGGTTCGCGAGCAGTTCTTC,CASSSRVREQFF
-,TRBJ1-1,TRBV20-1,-,TGCAGTGCTAGTTTTAAAGACAGGTGGGGGGTCAGCAACACTGAAGCTTTCTTT,CSASFKDRWGVSNTEAFF
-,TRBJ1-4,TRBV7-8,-,TGTGCCAGCAGCTTTTCAGGCTCAACTAATGAAAAACTGTTTTTT,CASSFSGSTNEKLFF
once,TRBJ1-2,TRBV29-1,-,TGCAGCGTTGGAGGAGGTCTGGAGGGCTACACCTTC,CSVGGGLEGYTF
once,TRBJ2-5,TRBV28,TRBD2,TGTGCCAGCAGTTTATTGGGACTAGCGGAAGAGACCCAGTACTTC,CASSLLGLAEETQYF
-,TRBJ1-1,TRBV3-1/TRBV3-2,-,TGTGCCAGCAGCCGACTAAACACTGAAGCTTTCTTT,CASSRLNTEAFF
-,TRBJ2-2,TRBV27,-,TGTGCCAGCAGCAGGAACACCGGGGAGCTGTTTTTT,CASSRNTGELFF
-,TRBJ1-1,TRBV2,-,TGTGCCAGCAAGGGGAGGGGACGCACCGGCGCTGAAGCTTTCTTT,CASKGRGRTGAEAFF
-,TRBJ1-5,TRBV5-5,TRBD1,TGTGCCAGCAGCTCGGACAGGGCGAATCAGCCCCAGCATTTT,CASSSDRANQPQHF
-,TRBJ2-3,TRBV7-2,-,TGTGCCAGCAGCCAGGACAGTCTAGCGCAGTATTTT,CASSQDSLAQYF
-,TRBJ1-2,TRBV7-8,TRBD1,TGTGCCAGCAGCTTGTATTCCGGACAGGACTCTTACTATGGCTACACCTTC,CASSLYSGQDSYYGYTF
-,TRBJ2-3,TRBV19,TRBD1,TGTGCCAGTAGTATGAGACAGGGGGCTGACACAGATACGCAGTATTTT,CASSMRQGADTDTQYF
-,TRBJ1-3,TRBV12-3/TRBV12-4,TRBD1,TGTGCCAGCTGTAGGGGGCCTGGAAACACCATATATTTT,CASCRGPGNTIYF
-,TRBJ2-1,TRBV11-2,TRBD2,TGTGCCAGCAGCTTGGGTGAGCGGGGGGGCTATGATGAGCAGTTCTTC,CASSLGERGGYDEQFF
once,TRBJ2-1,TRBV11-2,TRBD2,TGTGCCAGCAGCTTAGGGACTAGCGGGGGGGCCGGCAATGAGCAGTTCTTC,CASSLGTSGGAGNEQFF
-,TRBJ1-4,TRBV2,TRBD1,TGTGCCAGCAGCAAGGGACAGCCTGAAAAACTGTTTTTT,CASSKGQPEKLFF
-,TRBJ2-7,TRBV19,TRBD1,TGTGCCAGTACCCGGGACAGCCAAGCTCCCTACGAGCAGTACTTC,CASTRDSQAPYEQYF
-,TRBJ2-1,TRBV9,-,TGTGCCAGCAGCCCTAGAGGGGGGTGGCAGTTCTTC,CASSPRGGWQFF
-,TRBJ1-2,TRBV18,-,TGTGCCAGCTCACTCGACAGCAACTATGGCTACACCTTC,CASSLDSNYGYTF
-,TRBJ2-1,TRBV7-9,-,TGTGCCAGCAGTTCCACAGCGGAAACCTACAATGAGCAGTTCTTC,CASSSTAETYNEQFF
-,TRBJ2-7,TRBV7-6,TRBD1,TGTGCCAGCAGCTGGATACCGGGACAGGATTCCTACGAGCAGTACTTC,CASSWIPGQDSYEQYF
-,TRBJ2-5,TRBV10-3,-,TGTGCCATCAGCTTGGACAAGTACCAAGAGACCCAGTACTTC,CAISLDKYQETQYF
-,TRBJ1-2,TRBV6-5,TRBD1,TGTGCCAGCAGATCCGCCGGGACAGGGCATTATGGCTACACCTTC,CASRSAGTGHYGYTF
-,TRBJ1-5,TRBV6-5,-,TGTGCCAGCGGGCAAAAGAACAATCAGCCCCAGCATTTT,CASGQKNNQPQHF
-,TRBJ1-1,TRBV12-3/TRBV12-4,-,TGTGCCAGCAGTCGGACGGGAAACACTGAAGCTTTCTTT,CASSRTGNTEAFF
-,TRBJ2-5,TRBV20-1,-,TGCAGTGCTGGTGTGGAGACCCAGTACTTC,CSAGVETQYF
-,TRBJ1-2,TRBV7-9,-,TGTGCCAGCAGCTTATGGGACTCCGAACCTTATGGCTACACCTTC,CASSLWDSEPYGYTF
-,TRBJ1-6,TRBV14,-,TGTGCCAGCAGCCAATCAGGGAATTCACCCCTCCACTTT,CASSQSGNSPLHF